These 15 T cell receptor beta chains were sequenced from one sample in a study of shared clonotypes between healthy human individuals. Repertoires were generated with immunoSEQ multiplex PCR, while TCRdb's copy carries only in-frame clones and drops some. The sample lists 1,100,000 or so clones, about 80% occurring once. Sequencing was performed on memory CD4+ T cells from PBMCs. The subset denotes: CD45RA-negative fraction. These receptors were taken from a man between 18 and 29 years old in good health. Some clones in this sample may be carry-over from other donors' samples.

J is TRBJ2-2 and V is TRBV5-6; TRBD2 aligns across 13 bases. Looked up from germline, CDR1 is SGHDT and CDR2 is YYEEEE. J lost 6 bases, V lost 4 bases, and 9 bases had no gene match. The CDR3 consists of 17 residues. The CDR3 sequence: CASSPRTSGSLAGELFF. CDR3 DNA sequence: TGTGCCAGCAGCCCCCGGACTAGCGGGAGTTTGGCCGGGGAGCTGTTTTTT.

This clone is judged medium-sized (0.01 to 0.1%). The sample holds other DNA sequences that translate to the same CDR3. This CDR3 reads CASSLGEGLAEYEQYF. CDR3 bases: TGTGCCAGCAGCTTGGGGGAGGGACTAGCGGAATACGAGCAGTACTTC. The chain carries TRBV5-4 and TRBJ2-7; 11 nucleotides align to TRBD2. CDR3 length: 16 residues. Germline CDR1 is SGHNT and CDR2 is YYREEE (reference sequence). The trim removed 0 bases at V and 4 bases at J, leaving 6 bases unmatched.

The V call is TRBV6-1, the J call TRBJ2-1, with 10 bases matching TRBD2. This CDR3 contains 15 residues. Germline V gene lookup returns CDR1 MNHNS and CDR2 SASEGT. Unmatched junction bases numbered 4, after V lost 8 bases and J lost 0 bases. The CDR3 here is CASLLAGGSYNEQFF. CDR3 DNA sequence: TGTGCCAGCCTTTTAGCGGGAGGCTCCTACAATGAGCAGTTCTTC.

The rearrangement links TRBV4-1 to TRBJ2-5; the D is unclear. Trimming left V 4 bases short and J 1 base short, with 13 bases between. The CDR3 is 15 amino acids. Germline V gene sequence: CDR1 MGHRA, CDR2 YSYEKL. CDR3 in DNA: TGCGCCAGCAGCCCTGCGTGGGCAGCCCAAGAGACCCAGTACTTC. Translated: CASSPAWAAQETQYF.

The chain carries TRBV9 and TRBJ2-2; no reliable D call. V was clipped by 4 bases and J by 6 bases, with 7 bases between them. CDR1 is SGDLS and CDR2 is YYNGEE in the germline V gene. The CDR3 length is 12 residues. CDR3 in DNA: TGTGCCAGCAGCATCCTGGCCGGGGAGCTGTTTTTT. This sequence encodes CASSILAGELFF.

The V call is TRBV30, the J call TRBJ2-5; TRBD2 might be the D (6 bases). The CDR3 loop spans 13 amino acids. Trimming took off 0 bases at V and 3 bases at J, with 8 bases between the two ends. CDR1 and CDR2 from the germline V gene are GTSNPN and SVGIG (reference sequence). The CDR3 sequence: CAWSVPGEETQYF. The CDR3 DNA is TGTGCCTGGAGTGTACCGGGAGAAGAGACCCAGTACTTC. Filled out from reference TRBV30 and TRBJ2-5, the complete variable domain reads SQTIHQWPATLVQPVGSPLSLECTVEGTSNPNLYWYRQAAGRGLQLLFYSVGIGQISSEVPQNLSASRPQDRQFILSSKKLLLSDSGFYLCAWSVPGEETQYFGPGTRLLVL.

This clone was detected once. The V gene is TRBV2, the J gene TRBJ2-1; TRBD2 agrees at 12 bases. The germline V gene encodes CDR1 SNHLY and CDR2 FYNNEI. After removal of 5 bases from V and 7 bases from J, the junction contained 9 bases not matched to a gene. The CDR3 has 16 residues. The chain's CDR3 is CASSTLAGGSGNEQFF. The CDR3 DNA is TGTGCCAGCAGTACACTAGCGGGAGGATCGGGGAATGAGCAGTTCTTC.

This clone was detected a few times. At the DNA level, this CDR3 is encoded by other sequences in the same sample as well. The J gene is TRBJ2-4, the V gene TRBV2, with D perhaps matching TRBD1 (5 bases). CDR3 length: 14 amino acids. With 1 base removed from V and 1 base from J, the gap between germline ends came to 5 bases. CDR1 is SNHLY, CDR2 FYNNEI, per germline. The CDR3 reads CASSEGGAKNIQYF. The CDR3 DNA is TGTGCCAGCAGTGAAGGGGGCGCCAAAAACATTCAGTACTTC.

CDR3: CASSVRGMYGYTF. The CDR3 DNA reads TGTGCCAGCAGCGTTAGGGGGATGTATGGCTACACCTTC. The J gene is TRBJ1-2, the V gene TRBV13; the D gene is possibly TRBD1 (6 bases). V gave up 5 bases and J gave up 5 bases, with 12 bases separating them. This CDR3 is built from 13 residues. Germline V gene sequence: CDR1 PRHDT, CDR2 FYEKMQ (reference sequence).

The sample holds one count of this clone. V usage is TRBV7-8 and J usage is TRBJ2-7, with 7 nucleotides matching TRBD2. V lost 7 bases to trimming and J lost 2 bases; unmatched junction nucleotides: 8. Per the germline V gene, CDR1 is SGHVS and CDR2 is FQNEAQ. The CDR3 sequence is 14 residues long. The CDR3 here is CASTSSGGTYEQYF. The DNA of the CDR3 is TGTGCCAGCACCTCTAGCGGAGGGACCTACGAGCAGTACTTC. The complete variable domain, with remaining parts taken from reference TRBV7-8 and TRBJ2-7, reads GAGVSQSPRYKVAKRGQDVALRCDPISGHVSLFWYQQALGQGPEFLTYFQNEAQLDKSGLPSDRFFAERPEGSVSTLKIQRTQQEDSAVYLCASTSSGGTYEQYFGPGTRLTVT.

The gene calls are TRBV7-9 and TRBJ2-5, with 8 nucleotides matching TRBD2. V shed 4 bases and J 1 base; nucleotides not matched to a gene: 8. CDR3 size: 16 residues. Germline V gene sequence: CDR1 SEHNR, CDR2 FQNEAQ (reference sequence). The CDR3 nucleotides read TGTGCCAGCAGCTCTGGGGGCGGGGGGTTCCAAGAGACCCAGTACTTC. Translated: CASSSGGGGFQETQYF.

The chain couples TRBV30 to TRBJ2-7; 9 nucleotides align to TRBD2. The CDR3 contains 13 residues. The V gene's germline CDR1 is GTSNPN and CDR2 SVGIG (reference sequence). Unmatched junction bases numbered 6, after V lost 4 bases and J lost 5 bases. In DNA form, the CDR3 reads TGTGCCTGGACTGGACTAGCGAATCACGAGCAGTACTTC. Residues: CAWTGLANHEQYF. The whole variable domain, remainder taken from reference TRBV30 and TRBJ2-7, is SQTIHQWPATLVQPVGSPLSLECTVEGTSNPNLYWYRQAAGRGLQLLFYSVGIGQISSEVPQNLSASRPQDRQFILSSKKLLLSDSGFYLCAWTGLANHEQYFGPGTRLTVT.

The chain uses TRBV2 and TRBJ1-1; 7 nucleotides match TRBD1. The germline CDR1 and CDR2 sequences are SNHLY and FYNNEI. The CDR3 sequence is 14 residues long. V was clipped by 5 bases and J by 4 bases; unmatched bases: 7. The CDR3 DNA follows: TGTGCCAGCAGTTACAGGGGAGAGGGCACTGAAGCTTTCTTT. It translates to CASSYRGEGTEAFF.

The V call is TRBV7-2, the J call TRBJ2-1; D not certain. V lost 5 bases and J 6 bases, leaving 11 bases between the germline ends. CDR1 SGHTA and CDR2 FQGNSA come from the germline V gene. This CDR3 has 13 residues. The CDR3 DNA sequence: TGTGCCAGCAGCCTGGGGATCCGCAATGAGCAGTTCTTC. Translation gives CASSLGIRNEQFF.

The chain uses TRBV28 and TRBJ1-2; 10 nucleotides agree with TRBD1. The CDR3 runs 16 residues. Germline loops: CDR1 MDHEN, CDR2 SYDVKM. V lost 5 bases, J lost 6 bases, and 12 bases stayed unmatched. The CDR3 sequence: CASSVRTGGGEDGYTF. As DNA, the CDR3 is TGTGCCAGCAGTGTCCGGACAGGGGGTGGTGAGGATGGCTACACCTTC.